The present T cell receptor (beta chain) was sequenced within a study of CD8+ T cells in alopecia areata. Study context: Treated patients received oral tofacitinib, 5 to 10 mg twice daily.

T lymphocytes (CD4+ and CD8+) were sorted from PBMCs. Extraction of RNA preceded its reverse transcription into cDNA, which served as the sequencing template. Profiling relied on immunoSEQ multiplex PCR, and the TCRdb table lists in-frame clones only, not all of them. The table lists some 95,000 clones, about 40% of them singletons, with around 0.8% in the top ten. V gave up 9 bases and J gave up 5 bases; unmatched junction bases: 7. CDR1 is SGHVS, CDR2 FNYEAQ, per germline. The CDR3 is 14 residues long. A note on this clone: The antigen is unknown.

The study, taken as a whole, reports: In patients, TCRs were shared less clearly than in mice, and HLA may possibly be involved. Researchers report lesional scalp, most notably alopecia totalis/universalis, outstripped normal scalp in clonality.

Sequencing was done on a sample of CD4+ T cells sorted from blood. This receptor was taken from a human donor with alopecia areata. The rearrangement uses TRBV7-6 and TRBJ2-5, with 12 bases identical to TRBD2. Here the CDR3 reads CASGLAGTMETQYF. DNA of the CDR3: TGTGCCAGTGGACTAGCGGGAACAATGGAGACCCAGTACTTC.